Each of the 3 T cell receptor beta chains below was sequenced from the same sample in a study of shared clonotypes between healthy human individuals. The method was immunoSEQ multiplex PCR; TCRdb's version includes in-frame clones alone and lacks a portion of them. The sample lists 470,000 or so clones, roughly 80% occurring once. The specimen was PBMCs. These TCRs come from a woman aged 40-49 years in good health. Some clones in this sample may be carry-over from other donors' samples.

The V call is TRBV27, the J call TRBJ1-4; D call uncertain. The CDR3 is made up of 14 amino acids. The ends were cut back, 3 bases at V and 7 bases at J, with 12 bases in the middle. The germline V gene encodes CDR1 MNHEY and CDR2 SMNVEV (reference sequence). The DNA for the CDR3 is TGTGCCAGCAGTTTTTACGGCAGCGGTGAAAAACTGTTTTTT. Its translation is CASSFYGSGEKLFF.

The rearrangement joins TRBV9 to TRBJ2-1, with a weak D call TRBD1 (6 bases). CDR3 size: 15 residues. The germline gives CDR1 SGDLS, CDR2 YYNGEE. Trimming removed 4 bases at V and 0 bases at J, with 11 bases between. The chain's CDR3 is CASSKTGFSYNEQFF. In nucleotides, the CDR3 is TGTGCCAGCAGCAAAACAGGGTTCTCCTACAATGAGCAGTTCTTC.

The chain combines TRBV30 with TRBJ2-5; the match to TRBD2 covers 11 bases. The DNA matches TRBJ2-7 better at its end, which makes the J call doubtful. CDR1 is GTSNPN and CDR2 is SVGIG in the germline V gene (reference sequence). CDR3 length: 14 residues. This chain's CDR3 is CAWSVQLAGDEQYF. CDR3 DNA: TGTGCCTGGAGTGTACAACTAGCGGGAGACGAGCAGTACTTC.